This is a list of T cell receptor beta chains from one sample in a study of blood T cells in healthy people across ages. One entry per CDR3 protein results from TCRdb running MiXCR on the 5' RACE reads. The table records 730,000 or so distinct CDR3 sequences, roughly two fifths of them present only once. The sample consisted of blood. The receptors were sampled from a man older than 75 in good health. Both conserved end residues are part of each CDR3. D genes are given only for firm matches. Not every row has a clone size; where given, it reads once, few, many or a size class.

V,D,size,J,DNA,CDR3
TRBV7-2,TRBD1,-,TRBJ2-7,TGCGCCAGCGGAGACGGACAGGGAAGAGAGCAGTACTTC,CASGDGQGREQYF
TRBV20-1,TRBD2,few,TRBJ2-1,TGCAGTGCTAGAATCTTCGGAACTAGCGGGAGTCAGGAGTATGAGCAGTTCTTC,CSARIFGTSGSQEYEQFF
TRBV28,-,-,TRBJ2-2,TGTGCCAGCCTCAATCTTGGAACCGGGGAGCTGTTTTTT,CASLNLGTGELFF
TRBV4-1,-,-,TRBJ2-1,TGCGCCAGCAGCCAAGAAGGGATTAGCGGAAGCTCCTACAATGAGCAGTTCTTC,CASSQEGISGSSYNEQFF
TRBV6-5,-,-,TRBJ2-5,TGTGCCAGCAGTCAAAAGGGGACCCAGTACTTC,CASSQKGTQYF
TRBV6-5,-,-,TRBJ2-3,TGTGCCAGCAGTAAACAGGGATTTATCACAGATACGCAGTATTTT,CASSKQGFITDTQYF
TRBV11-2,TRBD2,few,TRBJ2-1,TGTGCCAGCAGCCCTCTAGCGGGAGGGCTTATTTCGAATGAGCAGTTCTTC,CASSPLAGGLISNEQFF
TRBV6-6,TRBD2,-,TRBJ2-1,TGTGCCACCACCCGGGAGGGCGAGCAGTTCTTC,CATTREGEQFF
TRBV6-6,-,-,TRBJ2-1,TGTGCCAGCAGGCACGGGACCAGGTTGGCGTATGAGCAGTTCTTC,CASRHGTRLAYEQFF
TRBV7-6,-,few,TRBJ2-7,TGTGCCAGCAGCTCAATACAGGCAGGGGCCTACGAGCAGTACTTC,CASSSIQAGAYEQYF
TRBV28,-,-,TRBJ2-5,TGTGCCAGCAGTTTATTTGCCTACAATGAGCAGTACTTC,CASSLFAYNEQYF
TRBV4-2,TRBD1,-,TRBJ1-6,TGTGCCAGCAGCCAAGATGAGGGACAGGATCATTCACCCCTCCACTTT,CASSQDEGQDHSPLHF
TRBV12-3/TRBV12-4,-,-,TRBJ2-5,TGTGCCAGCAGCCGCAAGGGAGAGCTGTACTTC,CASSRKGELYF
TRBV15,-,-,TRBJ2-6,TGTGCCACCAGCGGGGTAGACGGCTCTGGGGCCAACGTCCTGACTTTC,CATSGVDGSGANVLTF
TRBV21-1,-,-,TRBJ1-2,TGTGCCAGCAGCAAAGAAGGGGGGACCATCTATGGCTACACCTTC,CASSKEGGTIYGYTF
TRBV6-2/TRBV6-3,-,-,TRBJ1-5,TGTGCCGGCAGTTCGCGTCCTACGGGCCAGCATTTT,CAGSSRPTGQHF
TRBV5-1,TRBD2,-,TRBJ2-1,TGCGCCAGCAGCAAGACCGGGACTAGCAACAATGAGCAGTTCTTC,CASSKTGTSNNEQFF
TRBV28,-,few,TRBJ1-1,TGTGCCAGCAGTTTACTAGGGGCAAACACTGAAGCTTTCTTT,CASSLLGANTEAFF
TRBV9,-,-,TRBJ2-3,TGTGCCAGCGCCCCAGATACGCAGTATTTT,CASAPDTQYF
TRBV6-5,-,-,TRBJ1-4,TGTGCCAGCAGTTACTCTCGACTCCTCCTTAATGAAAAACTGTTTTTT,CASSYSRLLLNEKLFF
TRBV15,TRBD1,-,TRBJ1-3,TGTGCCACCGGAGCAGGGGGCACTGGAAACACCATATATTTT,CATGAGGTGNTIYF
TRBV20-1,TRBD2,-,TRBJ2-3,TGCAGTGCTAGAGATCCGGGACTAGCGGGAGGGCGGCAGTATTTT,CSARDPGLAGGRQYF
TRBV28,TRBD2,many,TRBJ2-3,TGTGCCAGCAGTTCCAGGGGTAGCGGGAGGGCCCAGGATACGCAGTATTTT,CASSSRGSGRAQDTQYF
TRBV4-3,TRBD1,few,TRBJ2-1,TGCGCCAGCAGCCGGGGGCAGGGGGCTAGCTACAATGAGCAGTTCTTC,CASSRGQGASYNEQFF
TRBV29-1,TRBD2,-,TRBJ2-5,TGCAGCGTTGTCGGGCTAGCGGGAGGCAGAGAGCAGTACTTC,CSVVGLAGGREQYF
TRBV2,TRBD1,-,TRBJ2-7,TGTGCCAGTATCCGGGACAGGGCAACTTACGAGCAGTACTTC,CASIRDRATYEQYF
TRBV24-1,TRBD2,-,TRBJ2-1,TGTGCCACCAGTGATTTGGGCAGCGGGAGAATCCATGGGCAGTTCTTC,CATSDLGSGRIHGQFF
TRBV12-3/TRBV12-4,-,many,TRBJ2-7,TGTGCCAGCAGTGCACAGGGTCGGTCCTACGAGCAGTACTTC,CASSAQGRSYEQYF
TRBV11-2,-,-,TRBJ1-1,TGTGCCAGCAGCTTTCCAGGGGTGGGCACTGAAGCTTTCTTT,CASSFPGVGTEAFF
TRBV27,TRBD1,few,TRBJ2-7,TGTGCCAGCAGCTCATCCTTAAGCCGAGGGGGACAGTCCATTAACGAGCAGTACTTC,CASSSSLSRGGQSINEQYF
TRBV7-9,TRBD1,-,TRBJ1-4,TGTGCCAGCAGCAGAGCAGGGGGCGCGGATGAAAAACTGTTTTTT,CASSRAGGADEKLFF
TRBV6-6,TRBD2,-,TRBJ2-3,TGTGCCAGTGACGGGACTAGCGGTTCCTCGGCAGATACGCAGTATTTT,CASDGTSGSSADTQYF
TRBV7-9,TRBD1,many,TRBJ2-1,TGTGCCAGCAGACGTGGACAGGGGGCTAATGAGCAGTTCTTC,CASRRGQGANEQFF